This T cell receptor (beta chain) was sequenced in a study of blood T cells in healthy people across ages. Looking at the study overall: About one barcoded beta molecule was captured per two T cells (by template switching).

Primers used in a second PCR of roughly 7 to 11 cycles were a sample-barcoded 5' primer and a J-beta primer mix. A 12-random-nucleotide template-switch adaptor tagged each cDNA molecule. TCRdb ran MiXCR on the 5' RACE reads and lists one entry per CDR3 protein. Of hundreds of thousands of distinct CDR3 sequences in the sample, around 30% were seen once. Ten or more counts support this clonotype. CDR1 and CDR2 (germline): SGHRS, YFSETQ. V was shortened by 0 bases and J by 2 bases, with 13 bases between the two germline ends. The CDR3 has 16 residues. Donors were systemically healthy Caucasian individuals from Russia aged about 6 to 95 years. The authors drew around 11 milliliters of peripheral blood from each donor.

This clonotype originated in a woman of 80 years or more in good health. Specimen: blood. This rearrangement joins TRBV5-1 to TRBJ2-3, with a weak D call TRBD1 (5 bases). CDR3 in DNA: TGCGCCAGCAGCTTGGTCCCCACTGGGGCCACAGATACGCAGTATTTT. It translates to CASSLVPTGATDTQYF.